The 15 T cell receptor beta chains below come from one sample, sequenced in a study of memory CD4+ T cells and cytomegalovirus serostatus. Sequencing was performed with immunoSEQ multiplex PCR; in TCRdb, only in-frame clones are kept and a portion is missing. Seen here are about 25,000 clones, about 71% observed once, and the top ten hold roughly 1%. The sort gate was single viable CD3+CD4+CD8-CD45RO+ cells for memory CD4+ T cells. The sequenced sample consisted of memory CD4+ T cells from blood. The receptors here all came from an adult in good health and CMV-seronegative.

V and J are TRBV7-2 and TRBJ2-7, with TRBD1 identical over 7 bases. This CDR3 region has 14 residues. Trimming cost V 3 bases and J 6 bases; bases outside gene matches: 8. The germline V gene encodes CDR1 SGHTA and CDR2 FQGNSA. Written as DNA, the CDR3 is TGTGCCAGCAGCTTGAACAGGGGAGATGGCGAGCAGTACTTC. Encoded protein: CASSLNRGDGEQYF. The full variable domain, with the rest looked up from reference TRBV7-2 and TRBJ2-7, is GAGVSQSPSNKVTEKGKDVELRCDPISGHTALYWYRQSLGQGLEFLIYFQGNSAPDKSGLPSDRFSAERTGGSVSTLTIQRTQQEDSAVYLCASSLNRGDGEQYFGPGTRLTVT.

The chain employs TRBV9 and TRBJ1-5; no firm D call. V gave up 0 bases and J gave up 1 base, with 5 bases separating them. Germline V gene data show CDR1 as SGDLS and CDR2 as YYNGEE. The CDR3 covers 14 residues. DNA for the CDR3: TGTGCCAGCAGCGTAGGGTCGAGCAATCAGCCCCAGCATTTT. Its protein is CASSVGSSNQPQHF.

This chain links TRBV11-2 with TRBJ2-5; maybe TRBD1 (7 bases). This CDR3 is built from 16 residues. Germline lookup yields CDR1 SGHAT and CDR2 FQNNGV. V shed 3 bases and J shed 5 bases, with 19 bases lying between them. This CDR3 reads CASSFAPGQAGETQYF. CDR3 nucleotide sequence: TGTGCCAGCAGCTTCGCCCCCGGACAGGCGGGGGAGACCCAGTACTTC.

The chain has TRBV7-8 and TRBJ1-5; D is ambiguous. Trimming pared 3 bases from V and 4 bases from J, leaving 7 bases between. The germline V gene encodes CDR1 SGHVS and CDR2 FQNEAQ. This CDR3 comprises 13 residues. The CDR3 loop is CASSFSVNQPQHF. The DNA for the CDR3 is TGTGCCAGCAGCTTTTCCGTTAATCAGCCCCAGCATTTT.

V usage is TRBV9 and J usage is TRBJ2-7; TRBD1 agrees at 7 bases. Germline V lookup: CDR1 SGDLS, CDR2 YYNGEE. The CDR3 consists of 15 residues. V lost 0 bases to trimming and J lost 4 bases; unmatched junction nucleotides: 7. The CDR3 region is CASSVGQGGRYEQYF. Written as DNA, the CDR3 is TGTGCCAGCAGCGTAGGACAGGGTGGTCGATACGAGCAGTACTTC. Full variable domain (remainder filled in from reference TRBV9 and TRBJ2-7): DSGVTQTPKHLITATGQRVTLRCSPRSGDLSVYWYQQSLDQGLQFLIQYYNGEERAKGNILERFSAQQFPDLHSELNLSSLELGDSALYFCASSVGQGGRYEQYFGPGTRLTVT.

V usage is TRBV10-3 and J usage is TRBJ2-2; TRBD1 matches 7 bases. The J segment lost 2 bases and the V segment lost 9 bases, leaving 9 bases of the junction unmatched. Per germline, CDR1 ENHRY and CDR2 SYGVKD. The CDR3 has 15 residues. CDR3: CAMASGQSNTGELFF. The CDR3 DNA reads as TGTGCCATGGCCTCGGGACAGAGTAACACCGGGGAGCTGTTTTTT.

This clone was observed a handful of times. The chain couples TRBV5-4 to TRBJ1-1; 8 bases line up with TRBD1. Germline CDR1 is SGHNT and CDR2 is YYREEE (reference sequence). This CDR3 spans 13 amino acids. V shed 5 bases and J 7 bases; nucleotides not matched to a gene: 7. CDR3 bases: TGTGCCAGCAGTCGGGACAGGCAGGGTGAAGCTTTCTTT. This sequence encodes CASSRDRQGEAFF.

Only a few counts were recorded for this clone. V gene TRBV4-3 combines with J gene TRBJ2-2; 9 bases agree with TRBD2. The CDR3 spans 15 residues. The germline V gene encodes CDR1 LGHNA and CDR2 YSLEER. V trimming: 4 bases; J trimming: 6 bases; junction bases outside the gene matches: 6. The CDR3 DNA is TGCGCCAGCAGCCTAGCGGGAGTTCCCGCCGGGGAGCTGTTTTTT. Amino acid sequence: CASSLAGVPAGELFF.

This chain uses TRBV7-2 with TRBJ1-2; D remains unclear. CDR1 and CDR2 from the germline V gene are SGHTA and FQGNSA. Trimming shortened V by 5 bases and J by 1 base, and 8 bases separated the two germline ends. The CDR3 extends over 13 amino acids. This chain's CDR3 is CASSARGNYGYTF. CDR3 coding DNA: TGTGCCAGCAGCGCCCGGGGTAACTATGGCTACACCTTC.

This chain links TRBV29-1 with TRBJ1-1, with D perhaps TRBD1 (6 bases). Trimming shortened V by 6 bases and J by 6 bases, and 17 bases separated the two germline ends. The CDR3 covers 13 residues. Per the germline V gene, CDR1 is SQVTM and CDR2 is ANQGSEA. The CDR3 here is CSVVTGGHPEAFF. DNA for the CDR3: TGCAGCGTGGTGACAGGAGGACACCCTGAAGCTTTCTTT.

This chain links TRBV5-1 with TRBJ1-4; D remains unclear. CDR3 length: 15 amino acids. The germline V gene encodes CDR1 SGHRS and CDR2 YFSETQ. V was cut by 0 bases and J by 8 bases, with 14 bases left in between. The CDR3 loop is CASSLVAVEGEKLFF. The CDR3 nucleotides are TGCGCCAGCAGCTTGGTCGCCGTTGAAGGAGAAAAACTGTTTTTT. Combining the CDR3 with reference TRBV5-1 and TRBJ1-4 gives the whole variable domain KAGVTQTPRYLIKTRGQQVTLSCSPISGHRSVSWYQQTPGQGLQFLFEYFSETQRNKGNFPGRFSGRQFSNSRSEMNVSTLELGDSALYLCASSLVAVEGEKLFFGSGTQLSVL.

This sequence joins TRBV11-2 and TRBJ2-5; D is tentatively TRBD1 or TRBD2 (6 bases each). The CDR3 loop spans 13 amino acids. Germline CDR1 SGHAT, CDR2 FQNNGV. Trimming pared 6 bases from V and 5 bases from J, leaving 13 bases between. The DNA for the CDR3 is TGTGCCAGCAGGTTCCAGGGGAGGGAGACCCAGTACTTC. It encodes CASRFQGRETQYF.

The rearrangement uses TRBV18 and TRBJ2-3; D is unclear. CDR3 length: 12 amino acids. V dropped 3 bases and J dropped 6 bases, with 7 bases sitting between them. CDR1 and CDR2 from the germline V gene are KGHSH and LQKENI. CDR3 loop: CASSPGPDTQYF. Written as DNA, the CDR3 is TGTGCCAGCTCACCCGGACCCGATACGCAGTATTTT.

V usage is TRBV7-9 and J usage is TRBJ2-3; unclear D gene. The CDR3 runs 11 residues. The V end was cut by 3 bases, the J end by 3 bases, with 1 base between. Germline V lookup: CDR1 SEHNR, CDR2 FQNEAQ (reference sequence). CDR3 DNA: TGTGCCAGCAGCTTGACAGATACGCAGTATTTT. Amino acids: CASSLTDTQYF.

The chain links TRBV27 to TRBJ2-3; 7 bases line up with TRBD1. Germline V gene data show CDR1 as MNHEY and CDR2 as SMNVEV (reference sequence). V gave up 6 bases and J gave up 4 bases; unmatched junction bases: 10. The CDR3 runs 15 residues. The CDR3 DNA reads TGTGCCAGCAGGAAACGACAGGGCGTCGCAGATACGCAGTATTTT. It specifies CASRKRQGVADTQYF.